Below, 2 T cell receptor beta chains from the same sample are listed, as sequenced in a study of cytomegalovirus exposure and HLA in healthy donors. Libraries were prepared by immunoSEQ multiplex PCR; TCRdb keeps only in-frame clonotypes and omits some of them. The profile covers about 160,000 clones, with just under 90% appearing a single time and approximately 10% taken by the ten largest. Input material: PBMCs. These receptors all come from a young woman in good health and CMV-seropositive.

V and J are TRBV7-2 and TRBJ1-2; D uncertain. The CDR3 totals 14 residues. The V gene lost 5 bases and the J gene lost 5 bases, with 15 bases spanning the gap. The germline CDR1 and CDR2 sequences are SGHTA and FQGNSA. This CDR3 reads CASSPSGERYGYTF. As DNA, the CDR3 is TGTGCCAGCAGCCCCAGCGGAGAGAGATATGGCTACACCTTC.

This clone appeared once. The chain carries TRBV19 and TRBJ1-3; D may be TRBD1 (5 bases). Germline lookup yields CDR1 LNHDA and CDR2 SQIVND (reference sequence). CDR3 length: 13 amino acids. V dropped 7 bases and J dropped 8 bases, with 15 bases sitting between them. The CDR3 nucleotides read TGTGCCAGTAAGATCCAGGGTGTGGACACCATATATTTT. The encoded protein is CASKIQGVDTIYF.